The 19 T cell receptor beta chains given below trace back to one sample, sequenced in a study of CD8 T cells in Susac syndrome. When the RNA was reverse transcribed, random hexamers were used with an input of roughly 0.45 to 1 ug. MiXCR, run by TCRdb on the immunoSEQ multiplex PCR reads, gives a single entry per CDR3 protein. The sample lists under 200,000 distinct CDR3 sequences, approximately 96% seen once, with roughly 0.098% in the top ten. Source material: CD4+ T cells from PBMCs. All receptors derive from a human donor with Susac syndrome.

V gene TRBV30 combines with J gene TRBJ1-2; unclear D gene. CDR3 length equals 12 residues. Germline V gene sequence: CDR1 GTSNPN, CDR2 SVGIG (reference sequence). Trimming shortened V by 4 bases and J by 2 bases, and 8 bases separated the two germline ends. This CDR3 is CAWNTDNYGYTF. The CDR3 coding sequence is TGTGCCTGGAACACCGACAACTATGGCTACACCTTC.

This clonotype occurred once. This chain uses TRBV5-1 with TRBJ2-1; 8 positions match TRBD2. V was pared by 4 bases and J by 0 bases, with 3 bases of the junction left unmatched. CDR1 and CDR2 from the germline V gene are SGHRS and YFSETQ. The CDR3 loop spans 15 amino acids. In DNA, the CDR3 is TGCGCCAGCAGCGCAAGCGGGGGCTCCTACAATGAGCAGTTCTTC. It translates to CASSASGGSYNEQFF.

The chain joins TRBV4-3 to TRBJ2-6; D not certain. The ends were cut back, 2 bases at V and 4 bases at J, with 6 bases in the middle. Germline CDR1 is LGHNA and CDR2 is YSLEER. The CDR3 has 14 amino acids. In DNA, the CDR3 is TGCGCCAGCAGCCAACAGGTAGGGGCCAACGTCCTGACTTTC. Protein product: CASSQQVGANVLTF.

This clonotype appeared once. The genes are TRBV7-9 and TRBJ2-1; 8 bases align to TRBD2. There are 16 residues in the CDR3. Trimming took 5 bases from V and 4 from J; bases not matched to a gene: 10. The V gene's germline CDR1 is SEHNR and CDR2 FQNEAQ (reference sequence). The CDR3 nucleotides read TGTGCCAGCAGCCCCCATGGTGGCGGGGGGTACAATGAGCAGTTCTTC. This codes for CASSPHGGGGYNEQFF.

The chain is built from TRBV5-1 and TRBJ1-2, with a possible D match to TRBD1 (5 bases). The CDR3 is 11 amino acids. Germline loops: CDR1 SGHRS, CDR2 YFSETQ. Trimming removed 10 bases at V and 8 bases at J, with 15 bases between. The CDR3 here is CAFSDRDGYTF. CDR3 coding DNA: TGCGCCTTCTCCGACAGAGACGGCTACACCTTC.

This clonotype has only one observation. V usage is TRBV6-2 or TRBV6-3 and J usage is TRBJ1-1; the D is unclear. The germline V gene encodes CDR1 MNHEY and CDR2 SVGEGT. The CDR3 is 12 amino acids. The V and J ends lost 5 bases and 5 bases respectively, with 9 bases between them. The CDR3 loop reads CASSQRVTEAFF. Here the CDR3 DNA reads TGTGCCAGCAGTCAGAGGGTGACTGAAGCTTTCTTT.

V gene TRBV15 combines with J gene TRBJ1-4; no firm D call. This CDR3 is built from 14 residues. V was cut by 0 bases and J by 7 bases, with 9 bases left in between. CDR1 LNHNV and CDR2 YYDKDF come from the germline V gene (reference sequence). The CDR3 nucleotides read TGTGCCACCAGCAGAGATCCTTCGGGTGAAAAACTGTTTTTT. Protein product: CATSRDPSGEKLFF.

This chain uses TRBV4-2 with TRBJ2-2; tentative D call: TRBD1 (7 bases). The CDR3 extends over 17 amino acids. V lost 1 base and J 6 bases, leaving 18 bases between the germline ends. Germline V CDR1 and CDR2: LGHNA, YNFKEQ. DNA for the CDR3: TGTGCCAGCAGCCAAGGCAGGGGGGAACCAAAGGCCGGGGAGCTGTTTTTT. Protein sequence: CASSQGRGEPKAGELFF.

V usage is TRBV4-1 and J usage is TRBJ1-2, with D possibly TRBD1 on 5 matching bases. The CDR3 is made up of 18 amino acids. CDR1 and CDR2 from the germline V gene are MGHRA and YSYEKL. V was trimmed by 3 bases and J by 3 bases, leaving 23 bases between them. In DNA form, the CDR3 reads TGCGCCAGCAGCCATCGCGATGGGGGTGGGGTTGGCCACTATGGCTACACCTTC. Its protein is CASSHRDGGGVGHYGYTF.

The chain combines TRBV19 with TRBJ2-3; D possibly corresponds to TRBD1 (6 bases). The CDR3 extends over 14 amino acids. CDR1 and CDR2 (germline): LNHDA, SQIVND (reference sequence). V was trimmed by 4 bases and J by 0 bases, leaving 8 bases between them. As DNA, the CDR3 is TGTGCCAGTAGTAGACAGGACAGCACAGATACGCAGTATTTT. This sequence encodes CASSRQDSTDTQYF.

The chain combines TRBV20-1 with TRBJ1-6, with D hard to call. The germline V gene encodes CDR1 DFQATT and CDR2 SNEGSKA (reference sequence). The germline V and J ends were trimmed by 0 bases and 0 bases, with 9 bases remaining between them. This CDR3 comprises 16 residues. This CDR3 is CSAREALSSYNSPLHF. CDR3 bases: TGCAGTGCTAGAGAGGCATTGAGCTCCTATAATTCACCCCTCCACTTT.

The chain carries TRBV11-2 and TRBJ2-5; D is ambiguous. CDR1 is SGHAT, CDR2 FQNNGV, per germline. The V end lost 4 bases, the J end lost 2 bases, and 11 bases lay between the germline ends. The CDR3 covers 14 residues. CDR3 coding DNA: TGTGCCAGCAGCTGGACCCGGCCTCAAGAGACCCAGTACTTC. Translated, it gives CASSWTRPQETQYF. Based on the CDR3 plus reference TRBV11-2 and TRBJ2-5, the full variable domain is EAGVAQSPRYKIIEKRQSVAFWCNPISGHATLYWYQQILGQGPKLLIQFQNNGVVDDSQLPKDRFSAERLKGVDSTLKIQPAKLEDSAVYLCASSWTRPQETQYFGPGTRLLVL.

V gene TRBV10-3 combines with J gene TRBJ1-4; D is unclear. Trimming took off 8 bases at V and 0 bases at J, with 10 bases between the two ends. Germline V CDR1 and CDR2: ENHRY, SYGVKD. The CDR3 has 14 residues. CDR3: CAISQWATNEKLFF. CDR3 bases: TGTGCCATCTCCCAGTGGGCAACTAATGAAAAACTGTTTTTT.

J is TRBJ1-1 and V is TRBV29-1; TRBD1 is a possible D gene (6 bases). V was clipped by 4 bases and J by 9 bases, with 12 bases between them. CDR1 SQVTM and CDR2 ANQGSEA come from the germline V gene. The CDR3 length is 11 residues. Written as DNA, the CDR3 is TGCAGCGTTGGACTTGGGGGGCAAGCTTTCTTT. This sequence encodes CSVGLGGQAFF.

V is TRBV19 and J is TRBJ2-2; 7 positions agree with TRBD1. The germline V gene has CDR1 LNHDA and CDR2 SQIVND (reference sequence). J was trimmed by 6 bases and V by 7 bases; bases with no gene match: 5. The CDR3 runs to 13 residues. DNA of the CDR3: TGTGCCAGTAAGGTCCAGGGGGCCGGGGAGCTGTTTTTT. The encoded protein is CASKVQGAGELFF.

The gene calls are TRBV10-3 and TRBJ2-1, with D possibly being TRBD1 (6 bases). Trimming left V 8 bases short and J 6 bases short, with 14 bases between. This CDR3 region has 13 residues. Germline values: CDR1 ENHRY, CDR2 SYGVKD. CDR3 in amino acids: CAISSRGSNEQFF. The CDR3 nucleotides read TGTGCCATCTCTAGCAGGGGAAGCAATGAGCAGTTCTTC.

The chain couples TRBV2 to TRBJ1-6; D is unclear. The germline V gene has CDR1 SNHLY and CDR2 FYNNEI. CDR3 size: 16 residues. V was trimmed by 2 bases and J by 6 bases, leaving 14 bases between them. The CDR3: CASSESVGSLNSPLHF. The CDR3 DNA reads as TGTGCCAGCAGTGAATCTGTGGGGAGCCTTAATTCACCCCTCCACTTT. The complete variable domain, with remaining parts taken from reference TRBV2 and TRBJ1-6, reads EPEVTQTPSHQVTQMGQEVILRCVPISNHLYFYWYRQILGQKVEFLVSFYNNEISEKSEIFDDQFSVERPDGSNFTLKIRSTKLEDSAMYFCASSESVGSLNSPLHFGNGTRLTVT.

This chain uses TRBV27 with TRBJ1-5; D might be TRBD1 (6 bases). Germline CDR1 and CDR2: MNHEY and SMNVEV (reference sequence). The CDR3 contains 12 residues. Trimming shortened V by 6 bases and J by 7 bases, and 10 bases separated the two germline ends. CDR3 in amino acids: CASRQGSQPQHF. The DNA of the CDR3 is TGTGCCAGCAGACAGGGTTCCCAGCCCCAGCATTTT.

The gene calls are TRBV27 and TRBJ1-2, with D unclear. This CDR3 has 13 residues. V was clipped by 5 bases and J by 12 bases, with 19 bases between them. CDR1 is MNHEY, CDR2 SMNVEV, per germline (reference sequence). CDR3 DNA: TGTGCCAGCAGTGAATCGGGTCCCGCCAGACACACCTTC. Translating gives CASSESGPARHTF.